These 2 T cell receptor beta chains were all obtained from the same sample, sequenced in a study of cytomegalovirus exposure and HLA in healthy donors. The primer mix had 60 Vbeta and 13 Jbeta primers. TCRdb's table, derived via immunoSEQ multiplex PCR, lists solely in-frame clones and lacks some. The table lists approximately 120,000 clones, 70% to 80% of them singletons, with 1.9% in the top ten. Sequenced input: PBMCs. These receptors came from a man aged 50 to 59 in good health and CMV-seronegative.

The rearrangement joins TRBV6-5 to TRBJ1-2; TRBD1 matches 8 bases. CDR3 length: 11 residues. Germline CDR1 MNHEY, CDR2 SVGAGI. V shed 5 bases, J shed 13 bases, and the junction held 6 bases outside the gene matches. The CDR3 loop reads CASSGGQGATF. In DNA, the CDR3 is TGTGCCAGCAGTGGCGGACAGGGAGCCACCTTC.

The V call is TRBV7-2, the J call TRBJ1-4, with TRBD1 as a possible D gene (6 bases). Germline values: CDR1 SGHTA, CDR2 FQGNSA. This CDR3 comprises 14 residues. Deletions cut 1 base from V and 7 bases from J, with 10 bases between. As DNA, the CDR3 is TGTGCCAGCAGCTTAGGACAGGCGGTTGAAAAACTGTTTTTT. It is translated as CASSLGQAVEKLFF.